This T cell receptor beta chain was observed in a study of CD8 T cells in ankylosing spondylitis. Germline trimming cut 2 bases from V and 0 bases from J; bases unmatched to any gene: 12. The germline V gene has CDR1 LGHNA and CDR2 YNFKEQ. This CDR3 spans 20 amino acids. This clonotype was recorded a few times. The antigen is undetermined. Libraries of TCR beta came from quantitative 5'-RACE with molecular barcodes. TCRdb re-derived calls from the 5' RACE reads in MiXCR, one entry per CDR3 protein. The table shows hundreds of thousands of distinct CDR3 sequences, with roughly 25% occurring only once. Study-wide results and caveats: CD8+ disease-linked clones were present at relatively low frequencies in blood. Characteristic of ankylosing spondylitis blood, it appeared, was a TCR beta motif comprising several highly homologous variants. Matched ankylosing spondylitis synovial fluid reportedly showed significant enrichment of disease-linked clones.

The chain has TRBV4-2 and TRBJ2-2; 10 bases agree with TRBD1. The specimen was blood, either unsorted or a sorted T cell fraction (not recorded which). The clonotype originates from a male donor with ankylosing spondylitis. This CDR3 reads CASSQYSGTGDLANTGELFF. The CDR3 DNA is TGTGCCAGCAGCCAATATTCCGGGACAGGGGACCTCGCGAACACCGGGGAGCTGTTTTTT.